These 19 T cell receptor beta chains were sequenced from one sample in a study of T cell responses to AZD1222 COVID-19 vaccine. Profiling relied on immunoSEQ multiplex PCR, and the TCRdb table lists in-frame clones only, not all of them. The table shows more than 100,000 clones, with 90% to 95% occurring only once. Sequences were derived from peripheral blood, sampled on day 0 of AZD1222 vaccination. Receptors originate from an adult in good health.

This chain joins TRBV7-2 and TRBJ2-4, with 13 nucleotides matching TRBD2. This CDR3 is built from 18 residues. Trimming took 4 bases from V and 0 from J; bases not matched to a gene: 6. In germline, CDR1 is SGHTA, CDR2 FQGNSA. In nucleotides, the CDR3 is TGTGCCAGCAGCTCACCCGGACTAGCGGGAGTAGCCAAAAACATTCAGTACTTC. This translates into CASSSPGLAGVAKNIQYF.

The chain uses TRBV28 and TRBJ2-7, with unresolved D. Germline-derived CDR1 and CDR2 are MDHEN and SYDVKM. This CDR3 has 12 amino acids. The V gene lost 4 bases and the J gene lost 6 bases, with 10 bases spanning the gap. The CDR3 coding sequence is TGTGCCAGCAGTTCAGTCGTGGGCGAGCAGTACTTC. As protein: CASSSVVGEQYF.

The V gene is TRBV9, the J gene TRBJ2-1; TRBD2 matches 9 bases. The CDR3 is 16 residues long. Germline trimming cut 3 bases from V and 3 bases from J; bases unmatched to any gene: 7. CDR1 SGDLS and CDR2 YYNGEE come from the germline V gene. In nucleotides, the CDR3 is TGTGCCAGCAGCGCAGTACTAGCGGGTTTCTACAATGAGCAGTTCTTC. Amino acids: CASSAVLAGFYNEQFF.

This clone was seen more than once but under ten times. The genes are TRBV27 and TRBJ2-2; D is unclear. CDR3 size: 17 residues. The ends were cut back, 3 bases at V and 1 base at J, with 15 bases in the middle. CDR1 MNHEY and CDR2 SMNVEV come from the germline V gene (reference sequence). CDR3 amino acids: CASSFQTGWLNTGELFF. CDR3 in DNA: TGTGCCAGCAGTTTCCAAACGGGCTGGTTGAACACCGGGGAGCTGTTTTTT.

V usage is TRBV6-5 and J usage is TRBJ2-1; a weak D match, TRBD2 (5 bases). This CDR3 has 15 residues. Germline CDR1 and CDR2: MNHEY and SVGAGI. Trimming pared 7 bases from V and 2 bases from J, leaving 15 bases between. This chain's CDR3 is CASKEDRGPYNEQFF. The CDR3 DNA sequence: TGTGCCAGCAAAGAGGATCGGGGTCCCTACAATGAGCAGTTCTTC.

This clone was seen only once. The chain recombines TRBV10-3 with TRBJ1-6, with TRBD1 identical over 8 bases. CDR3 length: 14 amino acids. Germline CDR1 is ENHRY and CDR2 is SYGVKD. V was clipped by 6 bases and J by 9 bases; unmatched bases: 7. In DNA form, the CDR3 reads TGTGCCATCAGGGACAGGGCACTAAGTTCACCCCTCCACTTT. This sequence encodes CAIRDRALSSPLHF.

The V gene is TRBV5-1, the J gene TRBJ2-1, with 9 bases lining up with TRBD2. Germline V gene sequence: CDR1 SGHRS, CDR2 YFSETQ. Trimming at V came to 1 base and at J to 4 bases, leaving 6 bases not matched to a gene. The CDR3 is 16 residues long. The CDR3 reads CASSLTAGGIYNEQFF. The CDR3 bases are TGCGCCAGCAGCTTGACAGCGGGGGGAATTTACAATGAGCAGTTCTTC.

This chain links TRBV7-2 with TRBJ2-1, with a possible D match to TRBD1 (5 bases). With 1 base removed from V and 5 bases from J, the gap between germline ends came to 9 bases. Germline V gene data show CDR1 as SGHTA and CDR2 as FQGNSA. The CDR3 sequence is 14 residues long. The CDR3 protein is CASSLGRENNEQFF. DNA for the CDR3: TGTGCCAGCAGCTTAGGCAGGGAAAACAATGAGCAGTTCTTC.

This chain links TRBV7-9 with TRBJ2-7, with a possible D match to TRBD2 (6 bases). The CDR3 covers 15 residues. V shed 6 bases and J shed 4 bases, with 19 bases lying between them. Germline CDR1 is SEHNR and CDR2 is FQNEAQ (reference sequence). For the CDR3, the DNA is TGTGCCAGCAGTTCGCGAGCGGGCTCCTGGTACGAGCAGTACTTC. Protein sequence: CASSSRAGSWYEQYF. Drawing the rest from reference TRBV7-9 and TRBJ2-7, the complete variable domain is DTGVSQNPRHKITKRGQNVTFRCDPISEHNRLYWYRQTLGQGPEFLTYFQNEAQLEKSRLLSDRFSAERPKGSFSTLEIQRTEQGDSAMYLCASSSRAGSWYEQYFGPGTRLTVT.

The V call is TRBV19, the J call TRBJ1-2, with D possibly matching TRBD1 (5 bases). This CDR3 spans 13 amino acids. CDR1 and CDR2 from the germline V gene are LNHDA and SQIVND (reference sequence). Deletions cut 2 bases from V and 4 bases from J, with 8 bases between. The CDR3 reads CASSIRGPYGYTF. CDR3 DNA sequence: TGTGCCAGTAGTATAAGGGGTCCCTATGGCTACACCTTC.

The chain employs TRBV27 and TRBJ1-5; 8 positions agree with TRBD1. The V gene's germline CDR1 is MNHEY and CDR2 SMNVEV (reference sequence). The CDR3 covers 17 residues. The junction had 10 bases not matched to a gene; V was cut back by 6 bases and J by 0 bases. The CDR3 DNA sequence: TGTGCCAGCAGCACCAGGGGGCAGTTCCTTAGCAATCAGCCCCAGCATTTT. It yields the protein CASSTRGQFLSNQPQHF.

The CDR3 sequence: CASMGNRNEQYF. CDR3 in DNA: TGTGCCAGCATGGGAAATCGGAACGAGCAGTACTTC. This rearrangement joins TRBV25-1 to TRBJ2-7; D ambiguous. Per the germline V gene, CDR1 is MGHDK and CDR2 is SYGVNS. Trimming cost V 7 bases and J 5 bases, with 12 bases left between them. CDR3 length: 12 residues.

The chain couples TRBV19 to TRBJ1-5, with a possible D match to TRBD1 (5 bases). The germline V gene encodes CDR1 LNHDA and CDR2 SQIVND (reference sequence). This CDR3 region has 15 residues. Between the trimmed V and J ends, which lost 3 bases and 3 bases, there was a span of 12 bases. CDR3 amino acids: CASSISPGYNQPQHF. In nucleotides, the CDR3 is TGTGCCAGTAGTATTTCGCCAGGGTACAATCAGCCCCAGCATTTT.

The chain uses TRBV9 and TRBJ2-3, with 8 bases matching TRBD2. The CDR3 consists of 18 residues. CDR1 and CDR2 (germline): SGDLS, YYNGEE. The J segment lost 1 base and the V segment lost 0 bases, leaving 10 bases of the junction unmatched. Written as DNA, the CDR3 is TGTGCCAGCAGCGTAGCTGGGGAAGCGGGAGTAGGCACAGATACGCAGTATTTT. It specifies CASSVAGEAGVGTDTQYF.

A word on this clone: The junction and the germline gene differ at one end; a read error may be behind it. J is TRBJ2-6 and V is TRBV5-1; 8 bases align to TRBD1. This CDR3 is built from 16 residues. Looked up from germline, CDR1 is SGHRS and CDR2 is YFSETQ. The CDR3 DNA reads TGCGCCAGCTCCCGGGACAGGTCCTCTGGGGCCAACGTCTTGACTTTC. It yields the protein CASSRDRSSGANVLTF.

The chain is built from TRBV7-2 and TRBJ1-1; D unclear. Germline CDR1 SGHTA, CDR2 FQGNSA. The V gene lost 4 bases and the J gene lost 3 bases, with 6 bases spanning the gap. The CDR3 runs to 12 residues. The CDR3 loop reads CASSYRDTEAFF. CDR3 sequence (DNA): TGTGCCAGCAGCTACCGGGACACTGAAGCTTTCTTT.

This chain uses TRBV2 with TRBJ2-7; maybe TRBD1 (6 bases). Germline V CDR1 and CDR2: SNHLY, FYNNEI. CDR3 size: 14 residues. Trimming removed 7 bases from V and 1 base from J, with 14 bases in between. The CDR3 here is CASTEQGQSYEQYF. Here the CDR3 DNA reads TGTGCCAGCACAGAACAGGGCCAGTCCTACGAGCAGTACTTC.

The CDR3 loop reads CASSSLRETQYF. Here the CDR3 DNA reads TGTGCCAGTAGTTCGCTCCGGGAGACCCAGTACTTC. The V and J genes are TRBV19 and TRBJ2-5; D gene ambiguous. The CDR3 consists of 12 residues. CDR1 and CDR2 from the germline V gene are LNHDA and SQIVND (reference sequence). V lost 5 bases to trimming and J lost 5 bases, with 9 bases between them. The full variable domain, rest sourced from reference TRBV19 and TRBJ2-5, is DGGITQSPKYLFRKEGQNVTLSCEQNLNHDAMYWYRQDPGQGLRLIYYSQIVNDFQKGDIAEGYSVSREKKESFPLTVTSAQKNPTAFYLCASSSLRETQYFGPGTRLLVL.

V usage is TRBV6-5 and J usage is TRBJ1-5; 7 bases align to TRBD1. Germline trimming cut 5 bases from V and 4 bases from J; bases unmatched to any gene: 8. Germline-derived CDR1 and CDR2 are MNHEY and SVGAGI. CDR3 length: 15 residues. The CDR3 loop is CASSITTGYNQPQHF. For the CDR3, the DNA is TGTGCCAGCAGTATAACGACAGGGTATAATCAGCCCCAGCATTTT.